This T cell receptor (beta chain) was recorded in a study of long-term antiretroviral therapy in people with HIV. Study-wide results and limits: Clonotypes expanded prior to ART showed repertoire dominance at all sampled time points. Researchers lacked any data on ART adherence, viral resistance or therapy changes.

With 1 base removed from V and 2 bases from J, the gap between germline ends came to 9 bases. Looked up from germline, CDR1 is SGHVS and CDR2 is FNYEAQ. There are 14 residues in the CDR3. Survey-level immunoSEQ v3.0 assays were run. TCRdb's copy holds only in-frame clones and misses some; the assay was immunoSEQ multiplex PCR. There are about 39,000 clones in the sample; 75% to 90% occur only once, and roughly 3.9% lies in the top ten. As to this clone: Its antigen is still unknown.

At least two post-ART and at least one pre-ART PBMC sample were available for each donor. Ahead of DNA extraction, samples held roughly 0.85-11 million cryopreserved PBMC each. The source material was unsorted PBMCs, sampled just before starting antiretroviral therapy. This chain links TRBV7-6 with TRBJ2-7; D is tentatively TRBD1 or TRBD2 (5 bases each). The clonotype comes from a woman between 18 and 30 years old with HIV. The CDR3: CASSLDPGPYEQYF. The CDR3 nucleotides read TGTGCCAGCAGCTTAGATCCGGGACCCTACGAGCAGTACTTC.